Described below is a single T cell receptor (beta chain) sequence and its context. The data were obtained in a study of technical replicates of blood from a few donors. Assay: immunoSEQ multiplex PCR; the TCRdb copy retains only in-frame clones and omits some. The sample carries 85,000 to 100,000 clones, 94% recorded once. The sequencing input was T cells isolated from PBMCs. The TCR originated in a human donor in good health.

The CDR3 loop reads CASSDTGNWDYEQYF. The DNA for the CDR3 is TGTGCCAGCAGTGATACGGGGAATTGGGACTACGAGCAGTACTTC. The J gene is TRBJ2-7, the V gene TRBV25-1; a possible D gene is TRBD2 (5 bases). CDR3 length equals 15 residues. Germline assignment: CDR1 MGHDK and CDR2 SYGVNS. Trimming shortened V by 3 bases and J by 3 bases, and 15 bases separated the two germline ends.